The clone carrying this T cell receptor beta chain came up a few times. This sample stems from a study of T cells after yellow fever vaccination. Germline-derived CDR1 and CDR2 are MNHNS and SASEGT. The CDR3 has 13 residues. Between the trimmed V and J ends, which lost 6 bases and 8 bases, there was a span of 13 bases. By 5'RACE template switching, TCR cDNA was produced, with a universal primer site and UMIs added in the process. TCRdb re-derived calls from the 5' RACE reads in MiXCR, one entry per CDR3 protein. The repertoire includes roughly 48,000 distinct CDR3 sequences, 6.6% of them detected once, and 24% sits in the top ten.

The chain recombines TRBV6-1 with TRBJ1-4; D unclear. The TCR was taken from a man between 18 and 29 years old who received the YFV17D yellow fever vaccine. The starting material was CD8+ T cells not binding an NS4B(214-222) dextramer, sorted from PBMCs, obtained 35 to 50 days after the first yellow fever vaccination. The CDR3 bases are TGTGCCAGCAGCCTCAGTGTAGGCGAAAAACTGTTTTTT. Residues: CASSLSVGEKLFF.